This T cell receptor (beta chain) was captured in a study of cytomegalovirus exposure and HLA in healthy donors. With 60 Vbeta and 13 Jbeta primers, the PCR was carried out. The table came from immunoSEQ multiplex PCR; TCRdb's copy has only in-frame clones and leaves some out. Of about 200,000 clones in the sample, about 77% were seen once. The sequence came from a woman aged 25-40 years in good health and CMV-seronegative. Sequences were obtained from PBMCs.

The CDR3 sequence: CASSRLAGTPYEQYF. CDR3 nucleotide sequence: TGTGCCAGCAGCCGCCTAGCGGGAACCCCCTACGAGCAGTACTTC. The chain couples TRBV14 to TRBJ2-7, with TRBD2 identical over 9 bases. The V segment lost 4 bases and the J segment 2 bases; nucleotides outside the gene matches: 6. This CDR3 is 15 amino acids long. In germline, CDR1 is SGHDN, CDR2 FVKESK.